This T cell receptor (beta chain) was sequenced during a study of blood T cells in healthy people across ages. Researchers isolated at least 6 million PBMCs per sample. The length of the CDR3 is 14 residues. The germline V gene encodes CDR1 GTSNPN and CDR2 SVGIG (reference sequence). V lost 3 bases to trimming and J lost 3 bases; unmatched junction nucleotides: 8. Alongside a J-beta primer mix, a sample-barcoded 5' primer served in a second PCR lasting roughly 7 to 11 cycles. A template-switch adaptor that had 12 random nucleotides put a tag on each cDNA molecule. One entry per CDR3 protein results from TCRdb running MiXCR on the 5' RACE reads. The sample has approximately 1.5 million distinct CDR3 sequences, about 31% seen once; the top ten hold 10% to 12%.

The sequence came from a woman aged 25 to 39 in good health. The J gene is TRBJ2-7, the V gene TRBV30; 7 positions match TRBD1. The sample consisted of blood. The CDR3 nucleotides are TGTGCCTGGAGAGAGGGGGCCTGGGGCTACGAGCAGTACTTC. Amino acid sequence: CAWREGAWGYEQYF.